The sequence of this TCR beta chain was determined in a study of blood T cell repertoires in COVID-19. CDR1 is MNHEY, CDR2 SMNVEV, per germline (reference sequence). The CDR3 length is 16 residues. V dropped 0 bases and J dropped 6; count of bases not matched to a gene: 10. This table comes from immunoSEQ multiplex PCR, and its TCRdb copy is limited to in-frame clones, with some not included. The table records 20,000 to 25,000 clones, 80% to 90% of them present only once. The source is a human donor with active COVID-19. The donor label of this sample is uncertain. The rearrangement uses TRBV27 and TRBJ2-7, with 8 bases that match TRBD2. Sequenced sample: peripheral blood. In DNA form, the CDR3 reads TGTGCCAGCAGTTTATCCCAGCGGGAGCTTTATCGCGAGCAGTACTTC. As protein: CASSLSQRELYREQYF.